This is a list of T cell receptor beta chains from one sample in a study of shared clonotypes between healthy human individuals. Clones were sequenced by immunoSEQ multiplex PCR, and TCRdb holds only the in-frame ones, with some missing. The sample shows around 2,000,000 clones, around 93% of them seen only once. The sequenced sample consisted of naive CD8+ T cells from PBMCs. These receptors originate from a man aged 18-30 years in good health. Some clones in this sample may be carry-over from other donors' samples. The CDR3 runs from the conserved cysteine through the conserved F or W. D genes are given only for firm matches. Clone size is shown for a subset of rows, as once, few, many or a class of expanded clone.

d_gene | j_gene | abundance | v_gene | CDR3aa | CDR3nt
NA | TRBJ1-1 | NA | TRBV28 | CASSLKGWYTEAFF | TGTGCCAGCAGTTTGAAGGGGTGGTACACTGAAGCTTTCTTT
TRBD2 | TRBJ2-1 | once | TRBV9 | CASNLEGGPLYEQFF | TGTGCCAGCAATCTGGAGGGAGGGCCTCTCTATGAGCAGTTCTTC
TRBD1 | TRBJ2-2 | NA | TRBV27 | CASTWTGGGELFF | TGTGCCAGCACCTGGACAGGGGGCGGGGAGCTGTTTTTT
NA | TRBJ2-1 | NA | TRBV4-2 | CASSHRTEGTANEQFF | TGTGCCAGCAGCCACCGGACGGAGGGGACGGCCAATGAGCAGTTCTTC
NA | TRBJ1-3 | NA | TRBV9 | CASGTSGTSGNTIYF | TGTGCCAGCGGAACCTCCGGGACTTCTGGAAACACCATATATTTT
NA | TRBJ2-5 | NA | TRBV9 | CASSVSGTQQETQYF | TGTGCCAGCAGCGTAAGTGGGACTCAGCAAGAGACCCAGTACTTC
NA | TRBJ2-2 | NA | TRBV19 | CASSIPRENTGELFF | TGTGCCAGTAGTATTCCCCGGGAGAACACCGGGGAGCTGTTTTTT
TRBD2 | TRBJ2-7 | NA | TRBV28 | CASSLFGTRVHEQYF | TGTGCCAGCAGTTTATTTGGGACTAGGGTCCACGAGCAGTACTTC
NA | TRBJ2-7 | NA | TRBV4-1 | CASSQGRARVGQKDSYEQYF | TGCGCCAGCAGCCAAGGAAGGGCACGGGTGGGGCAGAAGGACTCGTACGAGCAGTACTTC
NA | TRBJ1-3 | NA | TRBV7-8 | CASGTGTPGNTIYF | TGTGCCAGCGGAACCGGGACGCCCGGAAACACCATATATTTT
NA | TRBJ2-7 | NA | TRBV28 | CASNTRTALFYEQYF | TGTGCCAGCAACACAAGGACAGCACTTTTCTACGAGCAGTACTTC
NA | TRBJ2-1 | NA | TRBV11-2 | CASSRPPRPAGGEQFF | TGTGCCAGCTCCCGACCGCCCAGGCCGGCGGGTGGTGAGCAGTTCTTC
NA | TRBJ1-4 | NA | TRBV6-4 | CASSNLKGQGANEKLFF | TGTGCCAGCAGCAACCTAAAGGGGCAGGGAGCTAATGAAAAACTGTTTTTT
NA | TRBJ1-1 | NA | TRBV2 | CASSDPSGAGVLNTEAFF | TGTGCCAGCAGTGACCCTTCTGGGGCGGGGGTACTGAACACTGAAGCTTTCTTT
NA | TRBJ1-4 | NA | TRBV28 | CASSLRATNEKLFF | TGTGCCAGCAGTTTAAGAGCAACTAATGAAAAACTGTTTTTT
NA | TRBJ2-7 | NA | TRBV28 | CATTESLTYEQYF | TGTGCCACTACGGAGTCATTGACCTACGAGCAGTACTTC
TRBD1 | TRBJ1-2 | NA | TRBV29-1 | CSVDRDRINYGYTF | TGCAGCGTTGACCGGGACAGGATAAACTATGGCTACACCTTC
TRBD1 | TRBJ1-1 | NA | TRBV29-1 | CSVAGGEFGTEAFF | TGCAGCGTTGCAGGGGGCGAATTTGGTACTGAAGCTTTCTTT
NA | TRBJ2-3 | NA | TRBV6-6 | CASSYDHTDTQYF | TGTGCCAGCAGTTACGACCACACAGATACGCAGTATTTT
NA | TRBJ2-2 | NA | TRBV5-1 | CASSLAAVPTGELFF | TGCGCCAGCAGCTTGGCCGCGGTTCCTACCGGGGAGCTGTTTTTT
NA | TRBJ2-4 | NA | TRBV28 | CASSLAGSGVTKNIQYF | TGTGCCAGCAGTTTGGCGGGAAGTGGGGTGACCAAAAACATTCAGTACTTC
TRBD2 | TRBJ2-1 | NA | TRBV27 | CASSSTSGTAQREQFF | TGTGCCAGCAGCTCGACTAGCGGGACGGCCCAGCGTGAGCAGTTCTTC
NA | TRBJ2-7 | NA | TRBV9 | CASSVVGVVSDEQYF | TGTGCCAGCAGCGTGGTGGGGGTAGTAAGCGACGAGCAGTACTTC
TRBD1 | TRBJ2-7 | NA | TRBV27 | CASSGSGTGIREQYF | TGTGCCAGCAGTGGATCCGGGACAGGGATTCGCGAGCAGTACTTC
NA | TRBJ1-2 | NA | TRBV12-5 | CASGHRDNYGYTF | TGTGCTAGTGGTCACCGGGACAACTATGGCTACACCTTC
NA | TRBJ2-7 | NA | TRBV6-1 | CASSGRQDYYEQYF | TGTGCCAGCAGTGGGAGACAGGATTACTACGAGCAGTACTTC
NA | TRBJ2-1 | NA | TRBV11-2 | CASSLVVETGNNEQFF | TGTGCCAGCAGCTTAGTTGTGGAAACGGGGAACAATGAGCAGTTCTTC